This TCR beta chain is drawn from a study of a mutant IDH1 vaccine in newly diagnosed glioma. Looking at the study overall: Patients were pretreated with radiotherapy, temozolomide, or both, mostly both. Study findings and constraints: Pseudoprogression apparently tracked independently of changes in top peripheral T cell clonotypes.

Using immunoSEQ multiplex PCR, the repertoire was profiled, and TCRdb retains in-frame clones only, with some absent. Among roughly 70,000 clones listed, approximately 83% were seen once. The time point denotes: baseline, week 1 (first vaccination visit). Treatment denoted: pre-vaccination baseline after standard-of-care therapy. New IDH1-mutant, ATRX-lost WHO grade 3 or 4 astrocytomas occurred in donors. There are 15 residues in the CDR3. Looked up from germline, CDR1 is SGHVS and CDR2 is FNYEAQ. The V and J ends lost 4 bases and 5 bases, in that order; junction bases with no gene match: 7. This clone has only a few counts. What it recognizes is unknown.

The receptor's source is a young man with glioma. This sample comprised PBMCs, obtained from a glioma patient treated with radiotherapy, temozolomide or both. The chain couples TRBV7-6 to TRBJ2-7, with 11 positions matching TRBD1. CDR3 sequence reads: CASSSRTGGENEQYF. CDR3 DNA: TGTGCCAGCAGCTCCCGGACAGGGGGCGAGAACGAGCAGTACTTC.